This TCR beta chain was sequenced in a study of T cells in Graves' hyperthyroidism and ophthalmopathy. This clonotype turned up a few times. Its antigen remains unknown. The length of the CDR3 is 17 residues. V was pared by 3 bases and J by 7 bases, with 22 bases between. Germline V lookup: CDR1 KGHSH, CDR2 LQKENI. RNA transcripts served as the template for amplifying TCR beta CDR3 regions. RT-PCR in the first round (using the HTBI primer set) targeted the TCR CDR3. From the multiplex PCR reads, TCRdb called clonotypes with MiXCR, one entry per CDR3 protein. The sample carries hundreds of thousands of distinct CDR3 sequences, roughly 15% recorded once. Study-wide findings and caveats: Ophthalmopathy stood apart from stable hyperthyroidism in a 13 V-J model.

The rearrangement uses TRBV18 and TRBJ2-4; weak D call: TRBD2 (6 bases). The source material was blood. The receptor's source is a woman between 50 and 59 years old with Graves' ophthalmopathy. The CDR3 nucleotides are TGTGCCAGCTCACCTGGTCTGCCTCCGGGGGAGCGCAACATTCAGTACTTC. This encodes CASSPGLPPGERNIQYF.